Included here is one T cell receptor beta chain sequence, with context. The sample belongs to a study of cytomegalovirus exposure and HLA in healthy donors. The PCR had 60 Vbeta and 13 Jbeta primers. Here immunoSEQ multiplex PCR was the method, and the copy in TCRdb shows in-frame clones only, minus some. Among a few hundred thousand clones listed, around 83% were seen once. The CDR3 extends over 15 amino acids. The germline V gene has CDR1 SEHNR and CDR2 FQNEAQ (reference sequence). Trimming removed 3 bases from V and 5 bases from J; junction bases left unmatched: 8. The chain employs TRBV7-9 and TRBJ2-5; 8 positions agree with TRBD2. Sequencing used PBMCs. The clonotype was recovered from a girl aged 10 to 17 in good health and CMV-seronegative. DNA for the CDR3: TGTGCCAGCAGCTTCAGACGGCGGGAGGCGGAGACCCAGTACTTC. Protein product: CASSFRRREAETQYF.